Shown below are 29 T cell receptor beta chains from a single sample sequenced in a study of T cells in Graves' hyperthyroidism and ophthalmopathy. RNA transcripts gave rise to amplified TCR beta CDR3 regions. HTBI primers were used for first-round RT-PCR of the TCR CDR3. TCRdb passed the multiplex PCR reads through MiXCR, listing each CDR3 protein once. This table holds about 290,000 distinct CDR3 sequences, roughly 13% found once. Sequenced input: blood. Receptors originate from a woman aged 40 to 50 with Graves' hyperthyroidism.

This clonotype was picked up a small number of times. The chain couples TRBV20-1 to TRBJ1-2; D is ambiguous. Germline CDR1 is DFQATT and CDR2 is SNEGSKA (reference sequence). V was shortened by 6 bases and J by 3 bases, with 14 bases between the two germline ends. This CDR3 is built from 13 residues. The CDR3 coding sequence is TGCAGTGCCACCGCCGCAGCCGACTATGGCTACACCTTC. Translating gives CSATAAADYGYTF.

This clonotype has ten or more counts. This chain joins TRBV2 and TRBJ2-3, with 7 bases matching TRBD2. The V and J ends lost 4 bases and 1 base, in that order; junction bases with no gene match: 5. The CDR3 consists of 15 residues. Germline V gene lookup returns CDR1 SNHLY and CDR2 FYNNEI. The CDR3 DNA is TGTGCCAGCAGTGGGGGTCTAGCGGGCACAGATACGCAGTATTTT. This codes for CASSGGLAGTDTQYF. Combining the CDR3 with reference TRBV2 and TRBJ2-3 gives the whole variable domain EPEVTQTPSHQVTQMGQEVILRCVPISNHLYFYWYRQILGQKVEFLVSFYNNEISEKSEIFDDQFSVERPDGSNFTLKIRSTKLEDSAMYFCASSGGLAGTDTQYFGPGTRLTVL.

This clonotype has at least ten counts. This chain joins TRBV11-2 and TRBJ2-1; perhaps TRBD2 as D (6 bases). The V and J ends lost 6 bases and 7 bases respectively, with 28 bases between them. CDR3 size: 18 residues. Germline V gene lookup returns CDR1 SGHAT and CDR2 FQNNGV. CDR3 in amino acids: CASRHFLRVEGRRNEQFF. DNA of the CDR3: TGTGCCAGCAGGCACTTTCTTAGGGTGGAGGGGAGGAGGAATGAGCAGTTCTTC.

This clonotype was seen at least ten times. The CDR3 DNA reads TGTGCCAGCAGCTTAGGGGTCTACGAGCAGTACTTC. This encodes CASSLGVYEQYF. V usage is TRBV7-9 and J usage is TRBJ2-7; D unresolved. The V gene lost 1 base and the J gene lost 3 bases, with 4 bases spanning the gap. CDR1 is SEHNR, CDR2 FQNEAQ, per germline (reference sequence). This CDR3 contains 12 residues.

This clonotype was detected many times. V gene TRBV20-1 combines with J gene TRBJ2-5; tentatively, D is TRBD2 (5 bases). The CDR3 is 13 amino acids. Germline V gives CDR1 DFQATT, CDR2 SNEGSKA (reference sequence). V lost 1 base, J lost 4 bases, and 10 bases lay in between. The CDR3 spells CSARVTGRETQYF. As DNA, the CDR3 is TGCAGTGCTAGAGTCACGGGGAGAGAGACCCAGTACTTC.

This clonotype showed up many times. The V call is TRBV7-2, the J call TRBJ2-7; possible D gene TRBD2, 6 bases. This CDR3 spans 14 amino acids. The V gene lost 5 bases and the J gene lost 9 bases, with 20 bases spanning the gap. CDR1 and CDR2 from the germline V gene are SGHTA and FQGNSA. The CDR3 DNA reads TGTGCCAGCAGCCCCGGGACTTCTCTCCGGTGGCAGTACTTC. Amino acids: CASSPGTSLRWQYF.

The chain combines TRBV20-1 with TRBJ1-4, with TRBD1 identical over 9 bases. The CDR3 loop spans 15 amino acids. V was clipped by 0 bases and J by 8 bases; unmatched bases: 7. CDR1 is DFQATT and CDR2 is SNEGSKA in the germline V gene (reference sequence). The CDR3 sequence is CSARDLQGAGEKLFF. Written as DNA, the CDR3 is TGCAGTGCTAGAGACTTACAGGGGGCTGGGGAAAAACTGTTTTTT.

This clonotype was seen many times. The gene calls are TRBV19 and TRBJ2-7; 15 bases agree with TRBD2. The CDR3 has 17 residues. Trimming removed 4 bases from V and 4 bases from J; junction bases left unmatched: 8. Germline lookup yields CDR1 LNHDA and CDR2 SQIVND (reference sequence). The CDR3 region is CASSTGLAGGRGYEQYF. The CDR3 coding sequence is TGTGCCAGTAGTACCGGACTAGCGGGAGGGAGGGGGTACGAGCAGTACTTC.

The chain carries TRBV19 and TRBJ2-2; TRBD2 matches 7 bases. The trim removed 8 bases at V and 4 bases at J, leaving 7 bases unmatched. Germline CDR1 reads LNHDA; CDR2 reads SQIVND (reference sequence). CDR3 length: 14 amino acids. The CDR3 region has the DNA TGTGCCAGTCGGAAAGCGGGATCCACCGGGGAGCTGTTTTTT. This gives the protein CASRKAGSTGELFF.

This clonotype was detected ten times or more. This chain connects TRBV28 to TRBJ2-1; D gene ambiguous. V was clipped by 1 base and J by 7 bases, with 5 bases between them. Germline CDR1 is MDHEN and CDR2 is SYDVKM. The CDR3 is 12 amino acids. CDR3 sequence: CASSLLENEQFF. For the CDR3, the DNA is TGTGCCAGCAGTTTATTGGAAAATGAGCAGTTCTTC.

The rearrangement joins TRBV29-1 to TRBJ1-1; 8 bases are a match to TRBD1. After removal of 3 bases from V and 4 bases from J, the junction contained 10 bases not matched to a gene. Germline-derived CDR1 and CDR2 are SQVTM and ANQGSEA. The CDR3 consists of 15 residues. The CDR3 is CSVELGTGASTEAFF. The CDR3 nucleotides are TGCAGCGTTGAGTTAGGGACAGGAGCGTCCACTGAAGCTTTCTTT.

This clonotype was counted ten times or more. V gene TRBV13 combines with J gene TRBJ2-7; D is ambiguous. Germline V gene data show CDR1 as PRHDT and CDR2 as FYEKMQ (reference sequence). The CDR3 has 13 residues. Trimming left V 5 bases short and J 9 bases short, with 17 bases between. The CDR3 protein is CASSPGPLPAQYF. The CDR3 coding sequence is TGTGCCAGCAGCCCCGGACCTCTGCCGGCGCAGTACTTC.

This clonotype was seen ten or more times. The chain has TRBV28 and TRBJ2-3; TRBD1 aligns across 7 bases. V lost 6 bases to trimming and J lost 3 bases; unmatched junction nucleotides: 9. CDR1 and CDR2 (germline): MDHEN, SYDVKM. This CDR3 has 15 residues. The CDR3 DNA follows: TGTGCCAGCAGCCCGTCCAGGGGGATGACAGATACGCAGTATTTT. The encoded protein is CASSPSRGMTDTQYF.

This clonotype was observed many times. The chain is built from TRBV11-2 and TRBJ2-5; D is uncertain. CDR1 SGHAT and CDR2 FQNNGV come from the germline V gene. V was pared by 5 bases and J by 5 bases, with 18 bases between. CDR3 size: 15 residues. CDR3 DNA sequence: TGTGCCAGCAGCCCACGGGCAGCCCCGGAGGAGACCCAGTACTTC. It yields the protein CASSPRAAPEETQYF.

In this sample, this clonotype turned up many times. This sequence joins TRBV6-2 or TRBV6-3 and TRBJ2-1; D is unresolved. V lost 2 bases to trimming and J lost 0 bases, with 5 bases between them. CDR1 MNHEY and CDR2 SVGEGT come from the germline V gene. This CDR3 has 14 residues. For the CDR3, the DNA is TGTGCCAGCAGTTACGATAACTCCTACAATGAGCAGTTCTTC. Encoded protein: CASSYDNSYNEQFF.

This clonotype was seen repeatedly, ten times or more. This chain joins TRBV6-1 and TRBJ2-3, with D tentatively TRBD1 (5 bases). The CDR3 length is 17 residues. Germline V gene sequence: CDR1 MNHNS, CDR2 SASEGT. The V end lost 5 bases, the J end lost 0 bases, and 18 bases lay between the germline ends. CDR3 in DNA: TGTGCCAGCAGTAGGGGTCCTAGGCCAACTAGCACAGATACGCAGTATTTT. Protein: CASSRGPRPTSTDTQYF.

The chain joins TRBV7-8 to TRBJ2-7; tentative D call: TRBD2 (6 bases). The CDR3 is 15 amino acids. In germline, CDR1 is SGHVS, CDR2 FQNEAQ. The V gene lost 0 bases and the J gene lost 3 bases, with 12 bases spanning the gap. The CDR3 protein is CASSLALGGHYEQYF. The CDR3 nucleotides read TGTGCCAGCAGCTTAGCGCTCGGGGGTCACTACGAGCAGTACTTC.

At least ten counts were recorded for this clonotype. The DNA for the CDR3 is TGTGCCAGCAGTTTCCTAGGGCCAGGGGGGCAAGAGACCCAGTACTTC. Its protein is CASSFLGPGGQETQYF. The chain employs TRBV27 and TRBJ2-5; possible D gene TRBD1, 7 bases. Germline-derived CDR1 and CDR2 are MNHEY and SMNVEV (reference sequence). V lost 3 bases and J 2 bases, leaving 16 bases between the germline ends. This CDR3 region has 16 residues.

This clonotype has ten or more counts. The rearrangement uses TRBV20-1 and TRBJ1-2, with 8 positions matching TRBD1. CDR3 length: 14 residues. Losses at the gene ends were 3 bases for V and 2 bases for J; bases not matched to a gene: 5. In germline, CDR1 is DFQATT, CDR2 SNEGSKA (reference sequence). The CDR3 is CSARGQEVNYGYTF. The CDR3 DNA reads TGCAGTGCTAGGGGACAGGAGGTGAACTATGGCTACACCTTC.

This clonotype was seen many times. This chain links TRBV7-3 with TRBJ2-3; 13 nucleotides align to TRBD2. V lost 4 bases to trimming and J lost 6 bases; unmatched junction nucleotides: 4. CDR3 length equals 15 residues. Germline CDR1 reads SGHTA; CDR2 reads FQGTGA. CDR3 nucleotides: TGTGCCAGCAGCTGGACTAGCGGGAGTGGGGATACGCAGTATTTT. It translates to CASSWTSGSGDTQYF.

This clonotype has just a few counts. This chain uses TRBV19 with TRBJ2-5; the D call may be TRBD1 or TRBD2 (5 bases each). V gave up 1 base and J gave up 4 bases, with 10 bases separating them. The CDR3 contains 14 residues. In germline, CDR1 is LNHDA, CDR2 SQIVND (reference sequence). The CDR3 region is CASSIGGGGETQYF. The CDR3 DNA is TGTGCCAGTAGTATAGGCGGTGGGGGAGAGACCCAGTACTTC.

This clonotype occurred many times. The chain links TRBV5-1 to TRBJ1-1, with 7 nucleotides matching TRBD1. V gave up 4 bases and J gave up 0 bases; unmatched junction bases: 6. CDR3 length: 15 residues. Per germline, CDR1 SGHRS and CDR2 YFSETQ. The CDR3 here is CASSIRTGMNTEAFF. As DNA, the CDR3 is TGCGCCAGCAGCATTAGGACAGGAATGAACACTGAAGCTTTCTTT.

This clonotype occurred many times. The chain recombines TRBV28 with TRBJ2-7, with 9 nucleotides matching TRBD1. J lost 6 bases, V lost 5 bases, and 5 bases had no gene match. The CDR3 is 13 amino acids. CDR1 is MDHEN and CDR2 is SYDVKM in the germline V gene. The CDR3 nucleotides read TGTGCCAGCAGTCCTCCGGGACAGGGCGAGCAGTACTTC. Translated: CASSPPGQGEQYF.

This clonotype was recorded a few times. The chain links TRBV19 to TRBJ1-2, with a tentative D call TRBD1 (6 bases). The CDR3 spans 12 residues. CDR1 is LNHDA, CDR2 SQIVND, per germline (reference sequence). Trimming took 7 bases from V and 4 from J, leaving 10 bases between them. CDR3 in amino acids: CASKGGTYGYTF. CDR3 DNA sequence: TGTGCCAGTAAGGGGGGGACCTATGGCTACACCTTC.

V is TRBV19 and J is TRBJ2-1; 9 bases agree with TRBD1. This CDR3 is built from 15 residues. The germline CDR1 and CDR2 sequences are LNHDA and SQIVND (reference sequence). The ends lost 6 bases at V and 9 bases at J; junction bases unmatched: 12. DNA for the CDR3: TGTGCCAGTAGAGAATTCGGGACAGGGAAGGGTGAGCAGTTCTTC. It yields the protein CASREFGTGKGEQFF.

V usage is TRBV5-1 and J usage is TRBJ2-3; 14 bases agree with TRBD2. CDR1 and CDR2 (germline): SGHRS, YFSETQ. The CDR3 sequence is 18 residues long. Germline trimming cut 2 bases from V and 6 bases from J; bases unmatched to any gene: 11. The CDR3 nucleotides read TGCGCCAGCAGCTTAGACGGACTAGCGGGAGGCGCCTCGGATACGCAGTATTTT. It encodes CASSLDGLAGGASDTQYF.

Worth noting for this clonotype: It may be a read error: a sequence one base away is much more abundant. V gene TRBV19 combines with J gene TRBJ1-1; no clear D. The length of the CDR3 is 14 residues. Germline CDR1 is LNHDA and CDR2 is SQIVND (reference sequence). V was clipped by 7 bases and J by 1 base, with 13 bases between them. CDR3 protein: CASTRIPGNTEAFF. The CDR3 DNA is TGTGCCAGTACGCGGATCCCCGGGAACACTGAAGCTTTCTTT.

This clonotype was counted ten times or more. This CDR3 is CASSPTRYYHYEQYF. The CDR3 DNA reads as TGTGCCAGCAGTCCGACTAGATACTACCATTACGAGCAGTACTTC. J is TRBJ2-7 and V is TRBV27; TRBD2 is a possible D gene (6 bases). V shed 5 bases and J shed 4 bases, with 18 bases lying between them. Germline V lookup: CDR1 MNHEY, CDR2 SMNVEV (reference sequence). This CDR3 contains 15 residues.

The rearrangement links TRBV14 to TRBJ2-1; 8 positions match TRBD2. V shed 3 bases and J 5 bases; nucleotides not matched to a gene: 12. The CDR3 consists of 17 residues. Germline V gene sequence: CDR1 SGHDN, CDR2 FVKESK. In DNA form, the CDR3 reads TGTGCCAGCAGCCAGGTAGCGGGAAAGACTCCACACAATGAGCAGTTCTTC. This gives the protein CASSQVAGKTPHNEQFF.